The 24 T cell receptor beta chains below come from one sample, sequenced in a study of cytomegalovirus exposure and HLA in healthy donors. 60 Vbeta and 13 Jbeta primers were used in PCR. Sequencing used immunoSEQ multiplex PCR; TCRdb keeps in-frame clones, though not all of them. Here the sample spans 150,000 to 200,000 clones, roughly 85% being singletons. Sequencing input: PBMCs. Every receptor here comes from a woman aged 50 to 60 in good health and CMV-seropositive.

The chain recombines TRBV7-9 with TRBJ1-2; the match to TRBD1 covers 12 bases. This CDR3 comprises 16 residues. Unmatched junction bases numbered 9, after V lost 3 bases and J lost 7 bases. Germline CDR1 reads SEHNR; CDR2 reads FQNEAQ (reference sequence). This chain's CDR3 is CASSLDMGTGGGGYTF. The CDR3 nucleotides read TGTGCCAGCAGCTTGGACATGGGGACAGGGGGCGGTGGCTACACCTTC.

V and J are TRBV9 and TRBJ2-3; 11 nucleotides match TRBD2. This CDR3 contains 15 residues. Germline V gene sequence: CDR1 SGDLS, CDR2 YYNGEE. Trimming took 3 bases from V and 7 from J; bases not matched to a gene: 7. CDR3 in amino acids: CASSALAGEVYTQYF. Here the CDR3 DNA reads TGTGCCAGCAGCGCACTAGCGGGAGAAGTGTATACGCAGTATTTT.

The V call is TRBV5-5, the J call TRBJ2-7, with 7 positions matching TRBD1. The V and J ends lost 4 bases and 4 bases, in that order; junction bases with no gene match: 8. The CDR3 loop spans 14 amino acids. CDR1 and CDR2 from the germline V gene are SGHKS and YYEKEE (reference sequence). This chain's CDR3 is CASSSGRGPYEQYF. Here the CDR3 DNA reads TGTGCCAGCAGCAGTGGTAGGGGGCCTTACGAGCAGTACTTC.

V is TRBV6-5 and J is TRBJ1-1, with 7 bases aligning to TRBD1. V was clipped by 7 bases and J by 4 bases; unmatched bases: 9. This CDR3 has 14 residues. Germline V gives CDR1 MNHEY, CDR2 SVGAGI. DNA for the CDR3: TGTGCCAGCACGGACAGGCGACGAGGCACTGAAGCTTTCTTT. This translates into CASTDRRRGTEAFF.

This clone was seen a single time. The rearrangement joins TRBV4-2 to TRBJ1-5; TRBD1 aligns across 7 bases. From germline, CDR1 is LGHNA and CDR2 YNFKEQ. V dropped 10 bases and J dropped 5; count of bases not matched to a gene: 11. The length of the CDR3 is 14 residues. The CDR3 loop reads CANTETGSDQPQHF. The CDR3 DNA follows: TGTGCCAACACCGAGACAGGGTCGGATCAGCCCCAGCATTTT.

The chain is built from TRBV5-1 and TRBJ2-5, with 9 bases fitting TRBD1. V shed 5 bases, J shed 2 bases, and the junction held 7 bases outside the gene matches. Per germline, CDR1 SGHRS and CDR2 YFSETQ. There are 15 residues in the CDR3. The CDR3 loop is CASSRGQGIQETQYF. CDR3 DNA: TGCGCCAGCAGTCGGGGACAGGGTATTCAAGAGACCCAGTACTTC.

A single count supports this clone. The CDR3 sequence is CSVEVAGAMNTEAFF. CDR3 coding DNA: TGCAGCGTTGAAGTAGCAGGGGCTATGAACACTGAAGCTTTCTTT. V gene TRBV29-1 combines with J gene TRBJ1-1, with TRBD1 as a possible D gene (6 bases). The CDR3 runs to 15 residues. V gave up 1 base and J gave up 0 bases, with 12 bases separating them. In germline, CDR1 is SQVTM, CDR2 ANQGSEA.

The sample holds a few counts of this clone. This chain links TRBV4-1 with TRBJ2-7; D perhaps matches TRBD1 (6 bases). The V and J ends lost 4 bases and 3 bases respectively, with 10 bases between them. In germline, CDR1 is MGHRA, CDR2 YSYEKL. This CDR3 spans 13 amino acids. CDR3 nucleotide sequence: TGCGCCAGCAGCCTCACAGGGATCTACGAGCAGTACTTC. Translating gives CASSLTGIYEQYF.

This clone turned up a few times. J is TRBJ2-7 and V is TRBV9; weak D call: TRBD2 (7 bases). This CDR3 is built from 16 residues. Trimming stripped 1 base from V and 4 bases from J, with 18 bases between. Germline CDR1 and CDR2: SGDLS and YYNGEE. CDR3 sequence (DNA): TGTGCCAGCAGCGTATACGGGGTGGGGGGGCCTTACGAGCAGTACTTC. Protein sequence: CASSVYGVGGPYEQYF.

The chain uses TRBV6-4 and TRBJ2-5; 9 nucleotides align to TRBD2. Germline CDR1 is MRHNA and CDR2 is SNTAGT. CDR3 length equals 19 residues. Trimming took 2 bases from V and 1 from J; bases not matched to a gene: 14. The CDR3 nucleotides read TGTGCCAGCAGTGACCCTCGGACTAGCGAGCTGGAAGGCCAAGAGACCCAGTACTTC. It encodes CASSDPRTSELEGQETQYF.

The chain employs TRBV7-9 and TRBJ1-6; D might be TRBD1 (6 bases). The CDR3 extends over 14 amino acids. Germline CDR1 and CDR2: SEHNR and FQNEAQ (reference sequence). The V end lost 4 bases, the J end lost 8 bases, and 12 bases lay between the germline ends. CDR3 coding DNA: TGTGCCAGCAGCTCTACAGGGTGGTATTCACCCCTCCACTTT. This translates into CASSSTGWYSPLHF. The whole variable domain, filled in from reference TRBV7-9 and TRBJ1-6, reads DTGVSQNPRHKITKRGQNVTFRCDPISEHNRLYWYRQTLGQGPEFLTYFQNEAQLEKSRLLSDRFSAERPKGSFSTLEIQRTEQGDSAMYLCASSSTGWYSPLHFGNGTRLTVT.

J is TRBJ1-5 and V is TRBV7-2, with a possible D match to TRBD1 (6 bases). Germline V CDR1 and CDR2: SGHTA, FQGNSA. The length of the CDR3 is 15 residues. V was trimmed by 4 bases and J by 5 bases, leaving 15 bases between them. The CDR3 DNA sequence: TGTGCCAGCAGCTCCAATACAGGGACGGATCAGCCCCAGCATTTT. It specifies CASSSNTGTDQPQHF.

As to this clone: Within the sample, other DNA sequences also encode this same CDR3. The rearrangement joins TRBV5-8 to TRBJ1-1; tentatively, D is TRBD1 (6 bases). V was clipped by 5 bases and J by 2 bases, with 16 bases between them. This CDR3 region has 15 residues. Germline V gene data show CDR1 as SGHTS and CDR2 as YDEGEE. For the CDR3, the DNA is TGTGCCAGCAGGTACCGACAGGCTAGAAACACTGAAGCTTTCTTT. Its translation: CASRYRQARNTEAFF.

The rearrangement links TRBV7-9 to TRBJ2-7, with 7 bases lining up with TRBD2. The germline V gene has CDR1 SEHNR and CDR2 FQNEAQ (reference sequence). The CDR3 runs to 16 residues. J lost 1 base, V lost 4 bases, and 10 bases had no gene match. CDR3 nucleotides: TGTGCCAGCAGCTCAGAGCGGGGAAAGGTTTCCTACGAGCAGTACTTC. It specifies CASSSERGKVSYEQYF.

J is TRBJ2-1 and V is TRBV9; D not resolved. Trimming stripped 0 bases from V and 8 bases from J, with 9 bases between. This CDR3 region has 13 residues. Looked up from germline, CDR1 is SGDLS and CDR2 is YYNGEE. The CDR3 spells CASSVGTVHEQFF. CDR3 nucleotide sequence: TGTGCCAGCAGCGTAGGAACAGTACATGAGCAGTTCTTC. The variable domain in full, with the rest retrieved from reference TRBV9 and TRBJ2-1, is DSGVTQTPKHLITATGQRVTLRCSPRSGDLSVYWYQQSLDQGLQFLIQYYNGEERAKGNILERFSAQQFPDLHSELNLSSLELGDSALYFCASSVGTVHEQFFGPGTRLTVL.

The chain uses TRBV5-1 and TRBJ2-6, with D perhaps matching TRBD2 (5 bases). Germline lookup yields CDR1 SGHRS and CDR2 YFSETQ. The V gene lost 2 bases and the J gene lost 0 bases, with 21 bases spanning the gap. The CDR3 sequence is 20 residues long. In DNA, the CDR3 is TGCGCCAGCAGCTTTACAGCGGCTTTCAGAGGTCTCTCTGGGGCCAACGTCCTGACTTTC. This encodes CASSFTAAFRGLSGANVLTF.

The chain is built from TRBV10-3 and TRBJ1-1, with D maybe TRBD1 (6 bases). Trimming took off 8 bases at V and 1 base at J, with 14 bases between the two ends. The CDR3 is made up of 14 amino acids. Germline V lookup: CDR1 ENHRY, CDR2 SYGVKD. The CDR3 nucleotides are TGTGCCATCTCGAATGTCAGGGGGAACACTGAAGCTTTCTTT. Translating it yields CAISNVRGNTEAFF.

The rearrangement uses TRBV6-1 and TRBJ1-1, with unresolved D. The CDR3 runs 15 residues. V lost 6 bases and J lost 1, with 15 bases in between. Looked up from germline, CDR1 is MNHNS and CDR2 is SASEGT. The CDR3 nucleotides are TGTGCCAGCAGGATTTTTAGGGAGGAGAACACTGAAGCTTTCTTT. It translates to CASRIFREENTEAFF.

The genes are TRBV27 and TRBJ2-6; 8 bases are shared with TRBD2. Germline V gene lookup returns CDR1 MNHEY and CDR2 SMNVEV (reference sequence). This CDR3 has 18 residues. Trimming took 5 bases from V and 2 from J; bases not matched to a gene: 11. This chain's CDR3 is CASSPAGVGLAGANVLTF. CDR3 coding DNA: TGTGCCAGCAGTCCCGCGGGCGTGGGACTAGCTGGGGCCAACGTCCTGACTTTC.

The chain uses TRBV6-5 and TRBJ2-7; 9 bases line up with TRBD1. The CDR3 extends over 13 amino acids. From germline, CDR1 is MNHEY and CDR2 SVGAGI. V gave up 6 bases and J gave up 3 bases; unmatched junction bases: 3. CDR3 sequence (DNA): TGTGCCAGCAGGACGGGACAGGGCTACGAGCAGTACTTC. Translated, it gives CASRTGQGYEQYF.

This clone was observed a handful of times. V and J are TRBV18 and TRBJ2-1; D is unclear. The ends were cut back, 3 bases at V and 6 bases at J, with 9 bases in the middle. The CDR3 totals 13 residues. Germline V gene sequence: CDR1 KGHSH, CDR2 LQKENI. Here the CDR3 reads CASSPSQSNEQFF. The CDR3 DNA follows: TGTGCCAGCTCACCGTCACAAAGCAATGAGCAGTTCTTC.

This clone was found a few times. V is TRBV5-1 and J is TRBJ2-7; 7 bases match TRBD1. With V trimmed by 3 bases and J by 11 bases, 11 bases remained unmatched. The length of the CDR3 is 13 residues. The germline V gene has CDR1 SGHRS and CDR2 YFSETQ. The CDR3, as DNA: TGCGCCAGCAGCTCAAACCCGGGACAGATGGAGTACTTC. Its protein product is CASSSNPGQMEYF.

This chain links TRBV11-2 with TRBJ1-4, with 9 bases fitting TRBD1. With 4 bases clipped from V and 7 bases from J, the junction kept 7 bases outside the gene matches. The CDR3 sequence is 15 residues long. Germline CDR1 SGHAT, CDR2 FQNNGV. Written as DNA, the CDR3 is TGTGCCAGCAGCTCGTCCGGGACAGGGCGTGAAAAACTGTTTTTT. The encoded protein is CASSSSGTGREKLFF.

This clone was found once. The rearrangement uses TRBV5-8 and TRBJ1-6; maybe TRBD1 (5 bases). Germline assignment: CDR1 SGHTS and CDR2 YDEGEE. The V end was cut by 0 bases, the J end by 4 bases, with 8 bases between. This CDR3 is built from 15 residues. The CDR3 coding sequence is TGTGCCAGCAGCTTGGGTGACAGATATAATTCACCCCTCCACTTT. Protein: CASSLGDRYNSPLHF.